This passage covers 24 T cell receptor beta chains from one sample sequenced in a study of cytomegalovirus exposure and HLA in healthy donors. In the PCR, 60 Vbeta and 13 Jbeta primers were used. Clones were read by immunoSEQ multiplex PCR, and TCRdb kept only the in-frame ones, dropping some. This table holds about 88,000 clones. The sequencing sample was made of PBMCs. These receptors originate from a girl under 18 in good health and CMV-seropositive.

The V gene is TRBV2, the J gene TRBJ2-7; possibly TRBD1 for D (5 bases). V lost 6 bases and J 2 bases, leaving 14 bases between the germline ends. This CDR3 comprises 14 residues. Germline V gives CDR1 SNHLY, CDR2 FYNNEI. This CDR3 is CASRIQEGPYEQYF. The CDR3 DNA reads TGTGCCAGCAGAATACAGGAAGGTCCCTACGAGCAGTACTTC.

The V and J genes are TRBV4-1 and TRBJ1-1; 10 nucleotides agree with TRBD1. Germline values: CDR1 MGHRA, CDR2 YSYEKL. The J segment lost 0 bases and the V segment lost 1 base, leaving 8 bases of the junction unmatched. The CDR3 runs 18 residues. This CDR3 is CASSQVLWTGGLNTEAFF. CDR3 sequence (DNA): TGCGCCAGCAGCCAAGTCCTATGGACAGGGGGTTTGAACACTGAAGCTTTCTTT.

This chain joins TRBV6-5 and TRBJ1-1; 9 nucleotides match TRBD1. Germline CDR1 reads MNHEY; CDR2 reads SVGAGI. J lost 7 bases, V lost 5 bases, and 5 bases had no gene match. The CDR3 spans 13 residues. The CDR3 region has the DNA TGTGCCAGCAGTCCGGGACAGGGTAATGAAGCTTTCTTT. This encodes CASSPGQGNEAFF.

V is TRBV20-1 and J is TRBJ2-1; perhaps TRBD1 as D (7 bases). The V and J ends lost 6 bases and 10 bases respectively, with 13 bases between them. This CDR3 contains 11 residues. CDR1 DFQATT and CDR2 SNEGSKA come from the germline V gene (reference sequence). The DNA for the CDR3 is TGCAGTGCATCCCAGGGGGGAGAGCAGTTCTTC. Protein sequence: CSASQGGEQFF.

The chain employs TRBV9 and TRBJ2-1; D ambiguous. This CDR3 contains 12 residues. With 3 bases removed from V and 6 bases from J, the gap between germline ends came to 7 bases. Looked up from germline, CDR1 is SGDLS and CDR2 is YYNGEE. CDR3 amino acids: CASSDRFNEQFF. The CDR3 DNA is TGTGCCAGCAGCGACCGGTTCAATGAGCAGTTCTTC.

The chain carries TRBV5-5 and TRBJ2-3, with D tentatively TRBD1 (6 bases). This CDR3 has 14 amino acids. Germline-derived CDR1 and CDR2 are SGHKS and YYEKEE (reference sequence). Trimming took 3 bases from V and 0 from J, leaving 8 bases between them. CDR3 DNA: TGTGCCAGCAGCTGGACAGCTAGCACAGATACGCAGTATTTT. It translates to CASSWTASTDTQYF.

The chain has TRBV9 and TRBJ1-2; perhaps TRBD1 as D (5 bases). Per the germline V gene, CDR1 is SGDLS and CDR2 is YYNGEE. There are 13 residues in the CDR3. V lost 4 bases, J lost 2 bases, and 9 bases lay in between. The CDR3 region is CASSPGQNYGYTF. The CDR3 DNA sequence: TGTGCCAGCAGCCCCGGACAAAACTATGGCTACACCTTC. The full variable domain, rest sourced from reference TRBV9 and TRBJ1-2, is DSGVTQTPKHLITATGQRVTLRCSPRSGDLSVYWYQQSLDQGLQFLIQYYNGEERAKGNILERFSAQQFPDLHSELNLSSLELGDSALYFCASSPGQNYGYTFGSGTRLTVV.

The chain recombines TRBV6-5 with TRBJ1-1; D is uncertain. From germline, CDR1 is MNHEY and CDR2 SVGAGI. CDR3 length: 12 residues. V lost 5 bases and J 2 bases, leaving 6 bases between the germline ends. Here the CDR3 reads CASSQQNTEAFF. Here the CDR3 DNA reads TGTGCCAGCAGTCAACAAAACACTGAAGCTTTCTTT.

CDR3 protein: CASTEVGELFF. The DNA for the CDR3 is TGTGCCAGCACGGAGGTTGGGGAGCTGTTTTTT. The chain joins TRBV2 to TRBJ2-2, with a weak D call TRBD2 (5 bases). The germline CDR1 and CDR2 sequences are SNHLY and FYNNEI. The CDR3 spans 11 residues. The V gene lost 7 bases and the J gene lost 8 bases, with 8 bases spanning the gap.

The chain has TRBV28 and TRBJ1-1, with D possibly matching TRBD1 (5 bases). CDR3 size: 15 residues. Germline CDR1 MDHEN, CDR2 SYDVKM. Trimming cost V 6 bases and J 0 bases, with 14 bases left between them. The CDR3 protein is CASSQEQAVNTEAFF. The DNA of the CDR3 is TGTGCCAGCAGCCAGGAACAGGCGGTGAACACTGAAGCTTTCTTT.

The J gene is TRBJ2-4, the V gene TRBV11-1, with D possibly TRBD2 on 8 matching bases. The ends were cut back, 3 bases at V and 4 bases at J, with 22 bases in the middle. This CDR3 is built from 18 residues. Germline assignment: CDR1 SGHAT and CDR2 FQDESV (reference sequence). CDR3 sequence reads: CASSFGGGARGWKNIQYF. The CDR3 DNA sequence: TGTGCCAGCAGCTTCGGGGGGGGTGCCAGGGGGTGGAAAAACATTCAGTACTTC.

The rearrangement joins TRBV27 to TRBJ1-1; TRBD1 agrees at 7 bases. After removal of 6 bases from V and 4 bases from J, the junction contained 8 bases not matched to a gene. The CDR3 covers 14 residues. Germline CDR1 reads MNHEY; CDR2 reads SMNVEV (reference sequence). CDR3 amino acids: CASRPTGKITEAFF. The CDR3 DNA reads TGTGCCAGCAGACCGACAGGGAAGATCACTGAAGCTTTCTTT.

V gene TRBV5-1 combines with J gene TRBJ2-3; tentatively, D is TRBD1 (6 bases). The V gene lost 7 bases and the J gene lost 0 bases, with 12 bases spanning the gap. The CDR3 is made up of 14 amino acids. Germline CDR1 SGHRS, CDR2 YFSETQ. CDR3 amino acids: CASGLTGSTDTQYF. CDR3 nucleotides: TGCGCCAGCGGCCTGACAGGAAGCACAGATACGCAGTATTTT.

The chain recombines TRBV7-8 with TRBJ1-2; D is undetermined. Per the germline V gene, CDR1 is SGHVS and CDR2 is FQNEAQ. V was trimmed by 0 bases and J by 1 base, leaving 9 bases between them. This CDR3 is built from 15 residues. The CDR3 nucleotides are TGTGCCAGCAGCTTAGCGGTCAGAAGTAACTATGGCTACACCTTC. This sequence encodes CASSLAVRSNYGYTF.

The CDR3 DNA follows: TGTGCCACCAGCTCGAGTGTCCGGGAGACCCAGTACTTC. Protein sequence: CATSSSVRETQYF. V and J are TRBV15 and TRBJ2-5; D not resolved. Germline V gives CDR1 LNHNV, CDR2 YYDKDF (reference sequence). V lost 5 bases to trimming and J lost 5 bases, with 12 bases between them. The CDR3 consists of 13 residues.

The CDR3 DNA is TGCGCCAGCAGCCAGAAAAAAGACAGGGGGAACACTGAAGCTTTCTTT. It yields the protein CASSQKKDRGNTEAFF. The chain carries TRBV4-1 and TRBJ1-1; 8 bases line up with TRBD1. This CDR3 spans 16 amino acids. Germline V lookup: CDR1 MGHRA, CDR2 YSYEKL. Losses at the gene ends were 3 bases for V and 1 base for J; bases not matched to a gene: 7.

V usage is TRBV4-1 and J usage is TRBJ2-7; D may be TRBD1 (7 bases). Trimming cost V 4 bases and J 4 bases, with 14 bases left between them. Germline CDR1 reads MGHRA; CDR2 reads YSYEKL. The CDR3 extends over 14 amino acids. The CDR3 spells CASSLQGGSYEQYF. CDR3 nucleotide sequence: TGCGCCAGCAGCCTTCAGGGGGGATCGTACGAGCAGTACTTC.

This chain connects TRBV7-9 to TRBJ2-5; the D gene is possibly TRBD2 (7 bases). CDR1 is SEHNR, CDR2 FQNEAQ, per germline (reference sequence). The CDR3 consists of 15 residues. The V and J ends lost 4 bases and 1 base respectively, with 13 bases between them. The CDR3 bases are TGTGCCAGCAGCTCACGGGGGGCTGCCCAAGAGACCCAGTACTTC. Protein sequence: CASSSRGAAQETQYF.

V is TRBV5-1 and J is TRBJ2-3; 8 bases map to TRBD1. This CDR3 is built from 15 residues. The V segment lost 4 bases and the J segment 2 bases; nucleotides outside the gene matches: 6. The germline CDR1 and CDR2 sequences are SGHRS and YFSETQ. For the CDR3, the DNA is TGCGCCAGCAGCCAGGGACAGGAGATCACAGATACGCAGTATTTT. This sequence encodes CASSQGQEITDTQYF.

The CDR3: CASSVGSASAVWDTQYF. The DNA of the CDR3 is TGTGCCAGCAGCGTAGGTTCGGCTAGCGCGGTGTGGGATACGCAGTATTTT. The chain couples TRBV9 to TRBJ2-3, with a tentative D call TRBD2 (6 bases). The CDR3 runs to 17 residues. V was cut by 0 bases and J by 6 bases, with 20 bases left in between. The germline V gene has CDR1 SGDLS and CDR2 YYNGEE.

The J gene is TRBJ2-3, the V gene TRBV4-1; TRBD1 is a possible D gene (6 bases). CDR1 and CDR2 from the germline V gene are MGHRA and YSYEKL. Trimming took 5 bases from V and 0 from J, leaving 9 bases between them. This CDR3 comprises 14 residues. The DNA for the CDR3 is TGCGCCAGCAGCGGGGGACATAGCACAGATACGCAGTATTTT. Encoded protein: CASSGGHSTDTQYF.

A word on this clone: The junction departs from the called germline gene at one end, perhaps through a read error. Here the CDR3 reads CASSSTGQGNQPQHF. The CDR3, as DNA: TGTGCCAGCAGCTCCACCGGACAGGGCAACCAGCCCCAGCATTTT. The chain couples TRBV7-2 to TRBJ1-5, with TRBD1 matching 8 bases. This CDR3 region has 15 residues. Germline values: CDR1 SGHTA, CDR2 FQGNSA.

The rearrangement uses TRBV4-1 and TRBJ1-5, with a weak D call TRBD1 (5 bases). Germline lookup yields CDR1 MGHRA and CDR2 YSYEKL. This CDR3 region has 16 residues. The V end was cut by 0 bases, the J end by 0 bases, with 9 bases between. The CDR3 protein is CASSQEYRNSNQPQHF. CDR3 DNA sequence: TGCGCCAGCAGCCAAGAGTACAGGAATAGCAATCAGCCCCAGCATTTT.

The chain carries TRBV28 and TRBJ2-5; 7 bases are a match to TRBD2. Per the germline V gene, CDR1 is MDHEN and CDR2 is SYDVKM. The CDR3 has 14 amino acids. With 10 bases clipped from V and 2 bases from J, the junction kept 10 bases outside the gene matches. As DNA, the CDR3 is TGTGCCACCAATTTTCACGGGGGGCAAGAGACCCAGTACTTC. Its protein product is CATNFHGGQETQYF.